This T cell receptor (beta chain) was found in a study of cytomegalovirus exposure and HLA in healthy donors. Study-wide results and caveats: Accurate predictions that matched the HLA-A and HLA-B alleles of most subjects were reportedly made from TCR beta sequences. When analyzed later, the rates of TCR association showed variation by HLA locus, with DRB1 the most and HLA-C the fewest. Links to common viral pathogens appeared, in a later analysis, for several of the most significant clusters.

Primers included in the PCR were 60 Vbeta and 13 Jbeta primers. TCRdb keeps only in-frame clones here, not all; method: immunoSEQ multiplex PCR. The profile shows around 80,000 clones, around 79% of them singletons. J gave up 7 bases and V 6 bases, and 16 bases lay outside the gene matches. Germline-derived CDR1 and CDR2 are SNHLY and FYNNEI. The CDR3 consists of 18 residues. About this clone: What it recognizes is unknown.

Sample: PBMCs. This clonotype was obtained from a man in his forties in good health and CMV-seronegative. The chain joins TRBV2 to TRBJ2-1; TRBD2 agrees at 12 bases. This CDR3 is CASSRRALTSGSGNEQFF. The CDR3 coding sequence is TGTGCCAGCAGCAGGAGGGCTTTGACTAGCGGGAGTGGAAATGAGCAGTTCTTC.